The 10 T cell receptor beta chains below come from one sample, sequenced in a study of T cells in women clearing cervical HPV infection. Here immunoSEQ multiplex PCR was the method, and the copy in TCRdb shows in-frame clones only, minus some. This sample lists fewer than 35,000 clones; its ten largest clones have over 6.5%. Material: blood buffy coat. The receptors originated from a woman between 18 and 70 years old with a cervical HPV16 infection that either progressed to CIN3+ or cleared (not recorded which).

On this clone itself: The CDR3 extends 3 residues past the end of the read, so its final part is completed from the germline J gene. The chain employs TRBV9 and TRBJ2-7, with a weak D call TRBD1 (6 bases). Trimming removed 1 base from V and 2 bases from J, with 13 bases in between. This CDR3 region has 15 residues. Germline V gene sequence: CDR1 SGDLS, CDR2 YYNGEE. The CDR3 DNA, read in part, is TGTGCCAGCAGCGTATCAACAGGGAGTACCTACGAG. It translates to CASSVSTGSTYE. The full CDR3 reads CASSVSTGSTYEQYF.

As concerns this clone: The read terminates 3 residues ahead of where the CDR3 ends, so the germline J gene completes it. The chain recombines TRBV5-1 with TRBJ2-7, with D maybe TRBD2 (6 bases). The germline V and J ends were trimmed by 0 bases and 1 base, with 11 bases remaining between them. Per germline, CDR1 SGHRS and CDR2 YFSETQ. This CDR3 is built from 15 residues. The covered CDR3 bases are TGCGCCAGCAGCTTGGCCTGGGGGGATTCCTACGAG. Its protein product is CASSLAWGDSYE. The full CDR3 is CASSLAWGDSYEQYF.

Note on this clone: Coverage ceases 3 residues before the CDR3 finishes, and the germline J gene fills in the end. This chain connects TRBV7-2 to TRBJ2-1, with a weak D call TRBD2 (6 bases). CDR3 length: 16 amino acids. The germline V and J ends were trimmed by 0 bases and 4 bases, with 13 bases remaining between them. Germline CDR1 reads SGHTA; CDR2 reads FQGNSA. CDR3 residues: CASSLASGPAYNEQFF. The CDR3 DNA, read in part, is TGTGCCAGCAGCTTAGCAAGCGGGCCTGCTTACAATGAG.

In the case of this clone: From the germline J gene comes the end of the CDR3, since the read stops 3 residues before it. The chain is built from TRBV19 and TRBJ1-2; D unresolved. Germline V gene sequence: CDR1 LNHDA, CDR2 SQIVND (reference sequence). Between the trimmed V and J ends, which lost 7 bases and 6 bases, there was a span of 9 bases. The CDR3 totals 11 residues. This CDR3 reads CASIGEHGYTF. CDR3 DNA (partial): TGTGCCAGTATCGGGGAACATGGC.

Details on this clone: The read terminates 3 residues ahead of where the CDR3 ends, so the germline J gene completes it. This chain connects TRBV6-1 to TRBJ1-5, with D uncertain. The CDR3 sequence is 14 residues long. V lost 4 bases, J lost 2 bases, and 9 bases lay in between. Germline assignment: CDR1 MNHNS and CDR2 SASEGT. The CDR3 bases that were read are TGTGCCAGCAGTGTATTCTCGGGCAATCAGCCC. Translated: CASSVFSGNQP. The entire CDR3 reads CASSVFSGNQPQHF.

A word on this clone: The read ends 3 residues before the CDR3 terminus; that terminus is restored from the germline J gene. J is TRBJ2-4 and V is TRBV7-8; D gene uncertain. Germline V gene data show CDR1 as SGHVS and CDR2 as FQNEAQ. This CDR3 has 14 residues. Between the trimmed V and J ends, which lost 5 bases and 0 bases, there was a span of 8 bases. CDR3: CASSPFLAKNIQYF. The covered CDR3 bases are TGTGCCAGCAGCCCGTTTCTAGCCAAAAACATT.

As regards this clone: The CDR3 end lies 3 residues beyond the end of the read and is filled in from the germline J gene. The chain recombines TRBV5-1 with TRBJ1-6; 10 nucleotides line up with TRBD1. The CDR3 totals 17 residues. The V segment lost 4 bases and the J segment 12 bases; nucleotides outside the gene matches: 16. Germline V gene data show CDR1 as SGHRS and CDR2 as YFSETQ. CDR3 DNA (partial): TGCGCCAGCAGCCTAGGGACAGGGGAAGGGGTTGAAGGACCC. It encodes CASSLGTGEGVEGP. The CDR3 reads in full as CASSLGTGEGVEGPLHF. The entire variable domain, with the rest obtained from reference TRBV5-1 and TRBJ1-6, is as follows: KAGVTQTPRYLIKTRGQQVTLSCSPISGHRSVSWYQQTPGQGLQFLFEYFSETQRNKGNFPGRFSGRQFSNSRSEMNVSTLELGDSALYLCASSLGTGEGVEGPLHFGNGTRLTVT.

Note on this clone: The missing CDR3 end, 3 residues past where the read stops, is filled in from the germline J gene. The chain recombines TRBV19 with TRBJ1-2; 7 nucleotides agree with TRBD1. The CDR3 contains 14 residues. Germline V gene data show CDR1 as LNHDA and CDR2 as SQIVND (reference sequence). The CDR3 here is CASSKEGAAYDYTF. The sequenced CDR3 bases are TGTGCCAGTAGTAAGGAGGGGGCAGCCTACGAC.

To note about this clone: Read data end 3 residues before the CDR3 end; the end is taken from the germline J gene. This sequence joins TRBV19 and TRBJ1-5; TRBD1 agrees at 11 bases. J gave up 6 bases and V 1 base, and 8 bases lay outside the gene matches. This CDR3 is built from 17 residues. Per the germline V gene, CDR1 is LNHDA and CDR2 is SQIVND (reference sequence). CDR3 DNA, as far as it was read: TGTGCCAGTAGTATAGTATGGGACAGGGGGATATTTCAGCCC. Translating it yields CASSIVWDRGIFQP. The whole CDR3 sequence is CASSIVWDRGIFQPQHF.

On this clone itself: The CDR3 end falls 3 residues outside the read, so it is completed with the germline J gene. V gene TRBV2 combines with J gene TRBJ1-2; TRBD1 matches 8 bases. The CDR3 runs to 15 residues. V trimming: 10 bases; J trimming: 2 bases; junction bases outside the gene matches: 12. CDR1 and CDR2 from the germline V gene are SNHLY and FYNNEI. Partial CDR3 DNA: TGTGCCAATCTTCCACGGGACAGGACCAACTATGGC. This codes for CANLPRDRTNYG. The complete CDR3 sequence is CANLPRDRTNYGYTF. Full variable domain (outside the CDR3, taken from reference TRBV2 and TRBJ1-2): EPEVTQTPSHQVTQMGQEVILRCVPISNHLYFYWYRQILGQKVEFLVSFYNNEISEKSEIFDDQFSVERPDGSNFTLKIRSTKLEDSAMYFCANLPRDRTNYGYTFGSGTRLTVV.